This T cell receptor beta chain was profiled in a study of T cells in Graves' hyperthyroidism and ophthalmopathy. Overall study context: Peripheral blood was taken when the disease was first diagnosed, before any treatment began.

The hyperthyroidism patients had all been newly diagnosed, and their disease duration was under 2 months. Their ages ranged from 18 to 65 years. Diagnoses were made from clinical symptoms, serum measures (thyroxine and TRAb), thyroid ultrasound and orbital computed tomography. Predating any ophthalmopathy symptoms, the blood sample was taken at first hyperthyroidism diagnosis. V was clipped by 7 bases and J by 7 bases, with 11 bases between them. The CDR3 contains 12 residues. Germline V gene data show CDR1 as MDHEN and CDR2 as SYDVKM. Amplification of TCR beta CDR3 regions used RNA as the template. First-round RT-PCR of the TCR CDR3 relied on the HTBI primer set. TCRdb redid the calling of the multiplex PCR reads with MiXCR, one entry per CDR3 protein. The sample lists over 700,000 distinct CDR3 sequences, 18% seen once, with 16% in the top ten.

The source of this sequence is a woman aged 45-65 years with Graves' hyperthyroidism that later progressed to Graves' ophthalmopathy. Sequencing was done on a sample of blood. V is TRBV28 and J is TRBJ1-5, with D unclear. This CDR3 reads CASTDRRQPQHF. The CDR3 nucleotides read TGTGCCAGCACTGACCGGAGGCAGCCCCAGCATTTT.